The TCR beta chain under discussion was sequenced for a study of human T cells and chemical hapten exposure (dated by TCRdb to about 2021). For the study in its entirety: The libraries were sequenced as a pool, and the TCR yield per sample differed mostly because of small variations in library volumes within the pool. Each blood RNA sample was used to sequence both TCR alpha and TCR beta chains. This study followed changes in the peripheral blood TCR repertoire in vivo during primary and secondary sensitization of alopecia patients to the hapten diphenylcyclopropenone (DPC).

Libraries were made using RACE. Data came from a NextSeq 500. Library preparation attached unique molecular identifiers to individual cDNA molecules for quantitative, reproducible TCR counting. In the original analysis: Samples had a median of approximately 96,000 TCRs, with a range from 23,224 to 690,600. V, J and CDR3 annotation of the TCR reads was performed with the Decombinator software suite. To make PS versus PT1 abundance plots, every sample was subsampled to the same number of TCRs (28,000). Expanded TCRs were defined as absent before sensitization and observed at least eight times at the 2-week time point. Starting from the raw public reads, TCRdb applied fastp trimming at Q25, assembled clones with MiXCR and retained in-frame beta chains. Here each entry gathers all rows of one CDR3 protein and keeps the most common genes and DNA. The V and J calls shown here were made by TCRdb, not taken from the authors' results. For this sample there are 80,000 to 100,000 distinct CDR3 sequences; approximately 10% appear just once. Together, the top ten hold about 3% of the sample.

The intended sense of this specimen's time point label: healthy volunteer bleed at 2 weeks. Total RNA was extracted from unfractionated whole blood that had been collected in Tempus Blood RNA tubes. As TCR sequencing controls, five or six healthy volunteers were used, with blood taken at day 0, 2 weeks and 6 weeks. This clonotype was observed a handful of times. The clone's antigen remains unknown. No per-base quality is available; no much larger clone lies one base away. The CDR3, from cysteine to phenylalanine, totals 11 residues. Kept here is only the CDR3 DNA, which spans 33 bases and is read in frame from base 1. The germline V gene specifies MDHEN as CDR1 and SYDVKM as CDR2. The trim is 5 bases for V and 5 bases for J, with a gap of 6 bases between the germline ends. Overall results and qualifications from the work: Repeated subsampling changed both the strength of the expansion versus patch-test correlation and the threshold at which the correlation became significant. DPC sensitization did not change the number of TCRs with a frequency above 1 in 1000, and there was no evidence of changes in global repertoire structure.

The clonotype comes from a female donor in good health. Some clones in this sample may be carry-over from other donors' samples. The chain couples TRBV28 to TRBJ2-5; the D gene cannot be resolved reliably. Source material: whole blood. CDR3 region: CASSPRETQYF. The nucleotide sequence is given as TGTGCCAGCAGTCCTCGGGAGACCCAGTACTTC. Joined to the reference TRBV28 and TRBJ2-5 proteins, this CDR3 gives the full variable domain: DVKVTQSSRYLVKRTGEKVFLECVQDMDHENMFWYRQDPGLGLRLIYFSYDVKMKEKGDIPEGYSVSREKKERFSLILESASTNQTSMYLCASSPRETQYFGPGTRLLVL.